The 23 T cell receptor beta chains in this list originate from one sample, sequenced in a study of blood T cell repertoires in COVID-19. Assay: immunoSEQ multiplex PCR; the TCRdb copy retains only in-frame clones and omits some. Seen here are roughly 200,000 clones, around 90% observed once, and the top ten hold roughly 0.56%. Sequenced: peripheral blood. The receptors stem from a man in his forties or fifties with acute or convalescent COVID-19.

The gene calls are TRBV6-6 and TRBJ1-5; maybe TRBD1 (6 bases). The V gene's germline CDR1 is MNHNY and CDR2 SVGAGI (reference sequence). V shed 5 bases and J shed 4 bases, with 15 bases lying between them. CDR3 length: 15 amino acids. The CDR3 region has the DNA TGTGCCAGCAGTCCGCCGACAGGAACAAATCAGCCCCAGCATTTT. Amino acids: CASSPPTGTNQPQHF.

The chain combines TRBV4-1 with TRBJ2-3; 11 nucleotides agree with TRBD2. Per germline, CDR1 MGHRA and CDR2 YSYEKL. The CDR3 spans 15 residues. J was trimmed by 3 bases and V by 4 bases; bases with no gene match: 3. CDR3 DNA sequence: TGCGCCAGCAGCCGAACTAGCGGGGGTACAGATACGCAGTATTTT. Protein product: CASSRTSGGTDTQYF.

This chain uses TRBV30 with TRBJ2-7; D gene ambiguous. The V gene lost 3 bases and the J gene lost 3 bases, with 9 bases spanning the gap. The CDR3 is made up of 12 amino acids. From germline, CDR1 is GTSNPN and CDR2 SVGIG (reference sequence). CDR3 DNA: TGTGCCTGGAGCGAAAGCCGCTACGAGCAGTACGTC. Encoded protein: CAWSESRYEQYV.

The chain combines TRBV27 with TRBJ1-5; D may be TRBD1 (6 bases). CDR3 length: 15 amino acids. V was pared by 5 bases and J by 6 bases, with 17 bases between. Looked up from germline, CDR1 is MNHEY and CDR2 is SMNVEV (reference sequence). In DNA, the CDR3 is TGTGCCAGCAGTGTCTCCAGGGGAAAAGGTCAGCCCCAGCATTTT. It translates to CASSVSRGKGQPQHF.

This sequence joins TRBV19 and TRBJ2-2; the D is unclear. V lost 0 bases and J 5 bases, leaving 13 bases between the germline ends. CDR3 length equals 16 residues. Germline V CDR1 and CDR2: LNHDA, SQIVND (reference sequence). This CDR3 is CASSIDPPVRTGELFF. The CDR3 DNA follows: TGTGCCAGTAGTATAGACCCCCCGGTTCGTACCGGGGAGCTGTTTTTT.

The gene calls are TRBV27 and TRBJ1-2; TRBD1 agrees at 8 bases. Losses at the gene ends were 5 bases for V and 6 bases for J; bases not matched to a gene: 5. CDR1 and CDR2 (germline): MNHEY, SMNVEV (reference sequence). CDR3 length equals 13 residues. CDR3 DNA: TGTGCCAGCAGTCCGATACAGGGGGATGGCTACACCTTC. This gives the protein CASSPIQGDGYTF.

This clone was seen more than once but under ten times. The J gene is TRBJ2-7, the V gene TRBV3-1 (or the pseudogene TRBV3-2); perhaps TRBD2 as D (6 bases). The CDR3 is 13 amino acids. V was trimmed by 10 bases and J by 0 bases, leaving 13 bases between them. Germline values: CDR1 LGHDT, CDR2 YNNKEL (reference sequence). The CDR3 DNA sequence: TGTGCCACCGCGCGCGGGAACTCCTACGAGCAGTACTTC. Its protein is CATARGNSYEQYF.

The CDR3 here is CAWSTGLTYEQYF. The CDR3 DNA reads TGTGCCTGGTCGACAGGGCTTACCTACGAGCAGTACTTC. The chain links TRBV30 to TRBJ2-7; 7 bases agree with TRBD1. With V trimmed by 5 bases and J by 2 bases, 6 bases remained unmatched. Germline V lookup: CDR1 GTSNPN, CDR2 SVGIG (reference sequence). The CDR3 has 13 residues. Supplemented by reference TRBV30 and TRBJ2-7, the full variable domain reads SQTIHQWPATLVQPVGSPLSLECTVEGTSNPNLYWYRQAAGRGLQLLFYSVGIGQISSEVPQNLSASRPQDRQFILSSKKLLLSDSGFYLCAWSTGLTYEQYFGPGTRLTVT.

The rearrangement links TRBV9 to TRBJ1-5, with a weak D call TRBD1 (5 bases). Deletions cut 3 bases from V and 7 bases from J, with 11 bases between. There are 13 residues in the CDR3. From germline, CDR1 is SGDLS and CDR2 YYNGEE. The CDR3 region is CASSDDRGQPQHF. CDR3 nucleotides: TGTGCCAGCAGCGACGACCGGGGGCAGCCCCAGCATTTT.

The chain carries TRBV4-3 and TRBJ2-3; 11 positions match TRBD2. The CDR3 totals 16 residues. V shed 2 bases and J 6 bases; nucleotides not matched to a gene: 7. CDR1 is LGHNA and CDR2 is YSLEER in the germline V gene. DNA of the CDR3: TGCGCCAGCAGCCAATTACCAGGACTAGCGGGTGATACGCAGTATTTT. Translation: CASSQLPGLAGDTQYF.

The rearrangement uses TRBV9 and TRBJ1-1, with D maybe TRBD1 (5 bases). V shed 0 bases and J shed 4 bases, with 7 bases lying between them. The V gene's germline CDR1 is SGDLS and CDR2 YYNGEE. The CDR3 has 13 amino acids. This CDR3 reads CASSVEGFTEAFF. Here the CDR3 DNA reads TGTGCCAGCAGCGTAGAGGGGTTCACTGAAGCTTTCTTT. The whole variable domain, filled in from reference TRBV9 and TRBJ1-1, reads DSGVTQTPKHLITATGQRVTLRCSPRSGDLSVYWYQQSLDQGLQFLIQYYNGEERAKGNILERFSAQQFPDLHSELNLSSLELGDSALYFCASSVEGFTEAFFGQGTRLTVV.

In DNA, the CDR3 is TGTGCCACCAGTACAGGGTTGAGCTACACCTTC. Translating it yields CATSTGLSYTF. The rearrangement joins TRBV24-1 to TRBJ1-2, with D possibly being TRBD1 (6 bases). This CDR3 region has 11 residues. Trimming cost V 6 bases and J 9 bases, with 10 bases left between them. In germline, CDR1 is KGHDR, CDR2 SFDVKD.

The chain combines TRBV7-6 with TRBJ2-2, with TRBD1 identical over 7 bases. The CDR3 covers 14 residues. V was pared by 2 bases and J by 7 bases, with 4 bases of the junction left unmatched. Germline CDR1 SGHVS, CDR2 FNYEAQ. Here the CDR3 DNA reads TGTGCCAGCAGCTTAAGGGGACAGAGCGGGGAGCTGTTTTTT. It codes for CASSLRGQSGELFF. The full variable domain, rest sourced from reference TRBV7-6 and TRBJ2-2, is GAGVSQSPRYKVTKRGQDVALRCDPISGHVSLYWYRQALGQGPEFLTYFNYEAQQDKSGLPNDRFSAERPEGSISTLTIQRTEQRDSAMYRCASSLRGQSGELFFGEGSRLTVL.

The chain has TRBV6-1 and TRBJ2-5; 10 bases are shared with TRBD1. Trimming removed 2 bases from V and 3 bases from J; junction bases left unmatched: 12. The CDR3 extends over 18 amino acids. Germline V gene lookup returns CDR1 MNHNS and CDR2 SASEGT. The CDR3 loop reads CASSESVRGTGEEETQYF. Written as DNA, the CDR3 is TGTGCCAGCAGTGAATCGGTGAGGGGGACAGGGGAGGAAGAGACCCAGTACTTC.

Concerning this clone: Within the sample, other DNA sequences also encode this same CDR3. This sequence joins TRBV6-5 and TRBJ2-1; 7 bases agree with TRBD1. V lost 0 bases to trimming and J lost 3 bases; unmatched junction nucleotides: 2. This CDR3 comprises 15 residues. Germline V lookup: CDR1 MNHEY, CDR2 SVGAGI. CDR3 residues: CASSYSRQGYNEQFF. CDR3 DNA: TGTGCCAGCAGTTACTCGAGACAGGGCTACAATGAGCAGTTCTTC.

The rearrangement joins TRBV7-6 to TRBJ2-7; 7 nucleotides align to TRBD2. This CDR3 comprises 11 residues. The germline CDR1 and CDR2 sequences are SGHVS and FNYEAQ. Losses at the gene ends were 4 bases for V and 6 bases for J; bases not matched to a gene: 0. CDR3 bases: TGTGCCAGCAGCTCGGGAGGCGAGCAGTACTTC. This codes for CASSSGGEQYF.

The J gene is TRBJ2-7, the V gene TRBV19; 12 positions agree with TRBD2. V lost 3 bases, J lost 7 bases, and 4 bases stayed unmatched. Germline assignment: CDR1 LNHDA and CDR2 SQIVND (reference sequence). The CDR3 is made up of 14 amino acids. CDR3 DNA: TGTGCCAGTAGTATCGGGACTAGCGGGTATGAGCAGTACTTC. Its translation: CASSIGTSGYEQYF.

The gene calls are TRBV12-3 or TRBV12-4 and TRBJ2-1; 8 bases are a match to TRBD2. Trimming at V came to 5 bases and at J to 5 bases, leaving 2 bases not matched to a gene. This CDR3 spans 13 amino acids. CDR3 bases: TGTGCCAGCAGTGTACTAGCGGACAATGAGCAGTTCTTC. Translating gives CASSVLADNEQFF.

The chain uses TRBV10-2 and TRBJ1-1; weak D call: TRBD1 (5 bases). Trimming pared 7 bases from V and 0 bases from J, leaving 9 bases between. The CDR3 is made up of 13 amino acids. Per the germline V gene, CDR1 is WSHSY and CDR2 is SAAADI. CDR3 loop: CASNQGLNTEAFF. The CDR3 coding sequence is TGCGCCAGCAATCAGGGATTGAACACTGAAGCTTTCTTT.

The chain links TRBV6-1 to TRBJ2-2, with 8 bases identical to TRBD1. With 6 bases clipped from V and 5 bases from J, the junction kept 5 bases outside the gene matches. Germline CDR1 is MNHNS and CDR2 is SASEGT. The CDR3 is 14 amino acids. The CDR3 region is CASSSGGATGELFF. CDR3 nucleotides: TGTGCCAGCAGCTCAGGGGGCGCAACCGGGGAGCTGTTTTTT.

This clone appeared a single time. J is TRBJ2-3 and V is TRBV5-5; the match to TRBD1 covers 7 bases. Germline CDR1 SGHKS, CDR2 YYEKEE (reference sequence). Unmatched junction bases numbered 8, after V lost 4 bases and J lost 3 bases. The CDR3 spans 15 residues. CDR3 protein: CASSGYRGRTDTQYF. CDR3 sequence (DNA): TGTGCCAGCAGCGGGTACAGGGGAAGGACAGATACGCAGTATTTT.

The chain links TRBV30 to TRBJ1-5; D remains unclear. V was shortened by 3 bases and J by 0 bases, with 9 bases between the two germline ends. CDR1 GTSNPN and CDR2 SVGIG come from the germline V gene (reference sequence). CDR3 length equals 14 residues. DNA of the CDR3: TGTGCCTGGAGCCCCGGGTCTAGCAATCAGCCCCAGCATTTT. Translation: CAWSPGSSNQPQHF.

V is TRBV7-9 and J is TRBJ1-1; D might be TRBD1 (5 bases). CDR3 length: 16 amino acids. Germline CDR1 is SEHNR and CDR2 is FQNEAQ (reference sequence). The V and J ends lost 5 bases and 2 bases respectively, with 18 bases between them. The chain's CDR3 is CASSPPSGGSNTEAFF. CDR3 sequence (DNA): TGTGCCAGCAGCCCCCCCAGTGGGGGGAGCAACACTGAAGCTTTCTTT.